This TCR beta chain comes out of a study of tissue T cells after allogeneic stem cell transplantation. Whole-study findings and limits: Alloreactivity or antigen specificity of tissue TCRs was not determined; some clones might be host cells. Tissue-detected TCR repertoire was only partly captured by blood and spleen T cells. This small cohort was clinically heterogeneous, and sampling depth was a limitation.

Sequencing of TCRbeta CDR3 at survey depth gave sequences and template counts. Libraries were prepared by immunoSEQ multiplex PCR; TCRdb keeps only in-frame clonotypes and omits some of them. Of around 640 clones listed, approximately 70% are singletons. The CDR3 contains 15 residues. Germline trimming cut 2 bases from V and 1 base from J; bases unmatched to any gene: 3. Germline V gives CDR1 FNHDT, CDR2 SITEND (reference sequence). Regarding this clone: Its cognate antigen is unknown. Gene names and germline match the mouse. The CDR3 extends 1 residue past the end of the read, so its final part is completed from the germline J gene.

The J gene is TRBJ2-3, the V gene TRBV19; 8 bases agree with TRBD2. The sequence was collected from a female BALB/c mouse in good health. This mouse strain has H2-d as its MHC haplotype. Sequencing was done on a sample of lymph node tissue. The CDR3 loop is CASSIGGAGAETLYF. The CDR3 bases that were read are TGTGCCAGCAGTATCGGGGGGGCTGGTGCAGAAACGCTGTAT. The whole variable domain, remainder taken from reference TRBV19 and TRBJ2-3, is GGIITQTPKFLIGQEGQKLTLKCQQNFNHDTMYWYRQDSGKGLRLIYYSITENDLQKGDLSEGYDASREKKSSFSLTVTSAQKNEMAVFLCASSIGGAGAETLYFGSGTRLTVL.